These T cell receptor beta chains were read from a single sample in a study of CD8+CD57+ T cells in acquired aplastic anemia. TCRdb itself ran the reads through MiXCR, one entry per CDR3 protein. This repertoire shows fewer than 85,000 distinct CDR3 sequences, about 70% found once; its top ten account for roughly 80%. Sequencing used sorted CD4+, CD8+, or CD8+CD57+ T cells (not recorded which) from PBMCs. The source is a human donor with aplastic anemia. Each CDR3 is given without its conserved first and last residue. Each record gives: V gene, clone size, CDR3 protein. Clone size, where shown, is once, few, many, or a class for clones that have expanded.

v_call: TRBV6-2/TRBV6-3; clone_size: many; cdr3_aa: ASSSSDSYNEQF
v_call: TRBV7-7; clone_size: NA; cdr3_aa: ASSSGTGIHGTQY
v_call: TRBV4-2; clone_size: NA; cdr3_aa: ASRVRGQVNTEAF
v_call: TRBV4-1; clone_size: NA; cdr3_aa: ASSQGLSTGELF
v_call: TRBV15; clone_size: few; cdr3_aa: ATSRGTGGYEQY
v_call: TRBV25-1; clone_size: NA; cdr3_aa: ASSGMPYPQY
v_call: TRBV5-6; clone_size: NA; cdr3_aa: ASSGGGQVEQY
v_call: TRBV7-3; clone_size: many; cdr3_aa: ASSLNQGGETQY
v_call: TRBV29-1; clone_size: once; cdr3_aa: SVDGTFTDTQY
v_call: TRBV20-1; clone_size: NA; cdr3_aa: SARDPGRAGETQY
v_call: TRBV2; clone_size: NA; cdr3_aa: ASSATIQPQH
v_call: TRBV9; clone_size: NA; cdr3_aa: ASSVGDRDNYGYT
v_call: TRBV20-1; clone_size: NA; cdr3_aa: SVTDRGRTTNEKLF